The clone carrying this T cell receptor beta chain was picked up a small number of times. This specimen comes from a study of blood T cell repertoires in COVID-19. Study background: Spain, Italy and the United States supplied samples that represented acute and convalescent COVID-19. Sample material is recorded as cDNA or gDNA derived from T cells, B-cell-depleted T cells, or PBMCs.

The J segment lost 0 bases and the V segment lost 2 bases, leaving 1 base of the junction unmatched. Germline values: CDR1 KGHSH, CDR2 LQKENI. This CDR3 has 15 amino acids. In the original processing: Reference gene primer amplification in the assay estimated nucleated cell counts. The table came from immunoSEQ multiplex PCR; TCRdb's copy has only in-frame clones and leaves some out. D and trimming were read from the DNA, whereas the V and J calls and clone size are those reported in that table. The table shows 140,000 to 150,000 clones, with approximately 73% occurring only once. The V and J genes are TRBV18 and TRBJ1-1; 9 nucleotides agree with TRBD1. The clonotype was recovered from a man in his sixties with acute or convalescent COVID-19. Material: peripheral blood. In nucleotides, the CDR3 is TGTGCCAGCTCACCATGGACAGGGGTGAACACTGAAGCTTTCTTT. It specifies CASSPWTGVNTEAFF.